What follows are 26 T cell receptor beta chains derived from one specimen sequenced in a study of OX40 agonist ivuxolimab in advanced cancers. Libraries were prepared by immunoSEQ multiplex PCR; TCRdb keeps only in-frame clonotypes and omits some of them. The sample lists around 68,000 clones; roughly 87% were seen once. Material: CD4+ or CD8+ T cells sorted from blood, obtained in a trial of the OX40 agonist ivuxolimab. Receptor source: an adult with an advanced solid tumor such as melanoma, head and neck, liver or kidney cancer.

This chain connects TRBV19 to TRBJ1-1, with D tentatively TRBD1 (5 bases). V lost 8 bases and J lost 3, with 13 bases in between. Per the germline V gene, CDR1 is LNHDA and CDR2 is SQIVND (reference sequence). This CDR3 has 13 amino acids. The CDR3 bases are TGTGCCAGTGGGGCCGGGTCCCACACTGAAGCTTTCTTT. Translating gives CASGAGSHTEAFF.

This clone occurred once. The gene calls are TRBV7-9 and TRBJ2-3; D uncertain. V lost 1 base and J lost 4, with 3 bases in between. Per germline, CDR1 SEHNR and CDR2 FQNEAQ (reference sequence). This CDR3 is built from 12 residues. The CDR3 coding sequence is TGTGCCAGCAGCTTAGTTTCAGATACGCAGTATTTT. Its protein product is CASSLVSDTQYF. The full variable domain, rest sourced from reference TRBV7-9 and TRBJ2-3, is DTGVSQNPRHKITKRGQNVTFRCDPISEHNRLYWYRQTLGQGPEFLTYFQNEAQLEKSRLLSDRFSAERPKGSFSTLEIQRTEQGDSAMYLCASSLVSDTQYFGPGTRLTVL.

This chain uses TRBV10-1 with TRBJ1-1; D remains unclear. Germline V gene lookup returns CDR1 WNHNN and CDR2 SYGVQD (reference sequence). Between the trimmed V and J ends, which lost 3 bases and 0 bases, there was a span of 8 bases. The CDR3 spans 14 residues. CDR3 amino acids: CASSEHTMNTEAFF. The CDR3 DNA sequence: TGCGCCAGCAGTGAACACACTATGAACACTGAAGCTTTCTTT.

This chain connects TRBV6-5 to TRBJ2-2; 8 bases are a match to TRBD1. The CDR3 is made up of 15 amino acids. Germline CDR1 and CDR2: MNHEY and SVGAGI. V lost 7 bases and J lost 0; bases outside the gene matches: 4. The CDR3 DNA reads as TGTGCCAGCAAGACGACAGGGGCGAACACCGGGGAGCTGTTTTTT. Translated: CASKTTGANTGELFF.

The V gene is TRBV28, the J gene TRBJ1-1; D call uncertain. The V end lost 2 bases, the J end lost 10 bases, and 11 bases lay between the germline ends. The CDR3 length is 12 residues. Germline lookup yields CDR1 MDHEN and CDR2 SYDVKM. CDR3 sequence (DNA): TGTGCCAGCAGTTTAGACACGGATGGAGCTTTCTTT. It is translated as CASSLDTDGAFF.

The chain is built from TRBV28 and TRBJ1-6; D possibly corresponds to TRBD1 (5 bases). Germline CDR1 is MDHEN and CDR2 is SYDVKM. The CDR3 sequence is 15 residues long. V was trimmed by 3 bases and J by 7 bases, leaving 13 bases between them. The chain's CDR3 is CASSFRQGQNSPLHF. CDR3 nucleotides: TGTGCCAGCAGTTTTAGGCAGGGCCAGAATTCACCCCTCCACTTT.

This clone was seen more than once but under ten times. The CDR3 region has the DNA TGTGCCAGCAGCTCAGACAGGGAAGAGCAGTACTTC. It is translated as CASSSDREEQYF. The J gene is TRBJ2-7, the V gene TRBV7-9, with 7 nucleotides matching TRBD1. Losses at the gene ends were 4 bases for V and 7 bases for J; bases not matched to a gene: 4. CDR1 is SEHNR and CDR2 is FQNEAQ in the germline V gene (reference sequence). The CDR3 spans 12 residues.

The chain employs TRBV6-5 and TRBJ2-3; 8 bases are a match to TRBD1. The V segment lost 2 bases and the J segment 1 base; nucleotides outside the gene matches: 2. The germline V gene has CDR1 MNHEY and CDR2 SVGAGI. The CDR3 is 15 amino acids. The CDR3 DNA reads as TGTGCCAGCAGTTACGGGGACAGGCGCACAGATACGCAGTATTTT. Its translation: CASSYGDRRTDTQYF.

The V and J genes are TRBV4-1 and TRBJ1-2; D unclear. This CDR3 region has 17 residues. V lost 0 bases to trimming and J lost 3 bases, with 17 bases between them. Germline V gene sequence: CDR1 MGHRA, CDR2 YSYEKL. The CDR3 bases are TGCGCCAGCAGCCAAGATCACAGCGACCCTAGGGACTATGGCTACACCTTC. Protein sequence: CASSQDHSDPRDYGYTF.

This sequence joins TRBV7-9 and TRBJ1-4, with TRBD1 identical over 8 bases. Trimming at V came to 1 base and at J to 8 bases, leaving 6 bases not matched to a gene. CDR1 and CDR2 from the germline V gene are SEHNR and FQNEAQ (reference sequence). This CDR3 spans 15 amino acids. The CDR3, as DNA: TGTGCCAGCAGCTTAGGGACAGGGTCACGAGAAAAACTGTTTTTT. Its protein product is CASSLGTGSREKLFF.

The chain carries TRBV5-6 and TRBJ2-5; D possibly corresponds to TRBD2 (5 bases). With the DNA end fitting TRBJ2-7 better, the J assignment may be wrong. Germline lookup yields CDR1 SGHDT and CDR2 YYEEEE. The CDR3 runs 14 residues. DNA for the CDR3: TGTGCCAGCACGGCACAGAGCGGCGCCTACGAGCAGTACTTC. Translating gives CASTAQSGAYEQYF.

The chain carries TRBV2 and TRBJ2-1; possibly TRBD1 for D (7 bases). Germline lookup yields CDR1 SNHLY and CDR2 FYNNEI. Trimming shortened V by 2 bases and J by 6 bases, and 14 bases separated the two germline ends. The CDR3 extends over 15 amino acids. The CDR3 bases are TGTGCCAGCAGTGAAAGGAGGGGGCGGGGCAATGAGCAGTTCTTC. It specifies CASSERRGRGNEQFF. The complete variable domain, with remaining parts taken from reference TRBV2 and TRBJ2-1, reads EPEVTQTPSHQVTQMGQEVILRCVPISNHLYFYWYRQILGQKVEFLVSFYNNEISEKSEIFDDQFSVERPDGSNFTLKIRSTKLEDSAMYFCASSERRGRGNEQFFGPGTRLTVL.

The rearrangement links TRBV7-9 to TRBJ1-2; 11 bases fit TRBD1. CDR1 and CDR2 from the germline V gene are SEHNR and FQNEAQ (reference sequence). The trim removed 5 bases at V and 7 bases at J, leaving 6 bases unmatched. The CDR3 totals 14 residues. As DNA, the CDR3 is TGTGCCAGCAGCGGAAGGGGACAGGGGGGTGGCTACACCTTC. Its protein is CASSGRGQGGGYTF.

The genes are TRBV19 and TRBJ1-6; 7 bases line up with TRBD1. Germline loops: CDR1 LNHDA, CDR2 SQIVND (reference sequence). The CDR3 length is 14 residues. V lost 4 bases, J lost 8 bases, and 5 bases stayed unmatched. In nucleotides, the CDR3 is TGTGCCAGTAGTAGACAGGGACCTTATTCACCCCTCCACTTT. Translated: CASSRQGPYSPLHF. The full variable domain, rest sourced from reference TRBV19 and TRBJ1-6, is DGGITQSPKYLFRKEGQNVTLSCEQNLNHDAMYWYRQDPGQGLRLIYYSQIVNDFQKGDIAEGYSVSREKKESFPLTVTSAQKNPTAFYLCASSRQGPYSPLHFGNGTRLTVT.

The chain combines TRBV4-2 with TRBJ2-1, with 13 bases aligning to TRBD2. V was pared by 5 bases and J by 1 base, with 2 bases of the junction left unmatched. Germline CDR1 and CDR2: LGHNA and YNFKEQ. This CDR3 comprises 16 residues. CDR3 in DNA: TGTGCCAGCAGCACTAGCGGGAGGGTGTCCTACAATGAGCAGTTCTTC. It encodes CASSTSGRVSYNEQFF.

The chain uses TRBV25-1 and TRBJ1-5, with D possibly matching TRBD1 (5 bases). The CDR3 covers 14 residues. V gave up 4 bases and J gave up 6 bases, with 13 bases separating them. CDR1 and CDR2 (germline): MGHDK, SYGVNS. The CDR3 spells CASSGRGGGQPQHF. CDR3 sequence (DNA): TGTGCCAGCAGTGGTCGTGGGGGGGGTCAGCCCCAGCATTTT.

This chain uses TRBV28 with TRBJ2-1, with 12 positions matching TRBD2. V lost 5 bases to trimming and J lost 9 bases; unmatched junction nucleotides: 8. The CDR3 totals 15 residues. Germline values: CDR1 MDHEN, CDR2 SYDVKM. CDR3 sequence (DNA): TGTGCCAGCAGTACCCCTAGCGGGAGGGCCCTTGAGCAGTTCTTC. It codes for CASSTPSGRALEQFF. The variable domain in full, completed from reference TRBV28 and TRBJ2-1, reads DVKVTQSSRYLVKRTGEKVFLECVQDMDHENMFWYRQDPGLGLRLIYFSYDVKMKEKGDIPEGYSVSREKKERFSLILESASTNQTSMYLCASSTPSGRALEQFFGPGTRLTVL.

The chain is built from TRBV27 and TRBJ2-7, with 12 bases lining up with TRBD2. Germline V lookup: CDR1 MNHEY, CDR2 SMNVEV (reference sequence). The CDR3 extends over 18 amino acids. Trimming took 6 bases from V and 0 from J; bases not matched to a gene: 12. This CDR3 reads CASSRLASGGASSYEQYF. The CDR3 nucleotides read TGTGCCAGCAGCCGTCTGGCTAGCGGGGGGGCCAGCTCCTACGAGCAGTACTTC.

This chain joins TRBV9 and TRBJ1-2; perhaps TRBD1 as D (5 bases). Germline loops: CDR1 SGDLS, CDR2 YYNGEE. The CDR3 is made up of 15 amino acids. Between the trimmed V and J ends, which lost 2 bases and 0 bases, there was a span of 11 bases. CDR3: CASSVDRVTNYGYTF. CDR3 DNA: TGTGCCAGCAGCGTTGACAGAGTTACTAACTATGGCTACACCTTC.

The gene calls are TRBV7-8 and TRBJ2-1; 7 bases match TRBD1. Germline V gene lookup returns CDR1 SGHVS and CDR2 FQNEAQ. With V trimmed by 1 base and J by 6 bases, 3 bases remained unmatched. This CDR3 is 14 amino acids long. The CDR3 nucleotides read TGTGCCAGCAGCTTAGGGGACAGCCTCAATGAGCAGTTCTTC. Translated, it gives CASSLGDSLNEQFF.

The chain is built from TRBV9 and TRBJ1-6; TRBD1 agrees at 9 bases. J was trimmed by 7 bases and V by 6 bases; bases with no gene match: 5. The CDR3 totals 14 residues. Germline assignment: CDR1 SGDLS and CDR2 YYNGEE. The CDR3 region is CASNPTGGNSPLHF. In DNA, the CDR3 is TGTGCCAGCAACCCAACAGGGGGCAATTCACCCCTCCACTTT.

Notes on this clone: One end of the junction is discordant with germline, which a read error may explain. The CDR3 is CAISEKGQGYEQYF. CDR3 DNA sequence: TGTGCCATCAGTGAAAAGGGACAGGGCTACGAGCAGTACTTC. J is TRBJ2-7 and V is TRBV6-1, with 9 bases identical to TRBD1. The CDR3 extends over 14 amino acids. Germline V gives CDR1 MNHNS, CDR2 SASEGT.

V is TRBV7-9 and J is TRBJ2-1, with 8 positions matching TRBD2. V shed 5 bases, J shed 4 bases, and the junction held 10 bases outside the gene matches. Per the germline V gene, CDR1 is SEHNR and CDR2 is FQNEAQ (reference sequence). The CDR3 is 16 amino acids. The CDR3 DNA is TGTGCCAGCAGCGTAACTAGCGGCAACTTGTACAATGAGCAGTTCTTC. Protein product: CASSVTSGNLYNEQFF. Filled out from reference TRBV7-9 and TRBJ2-1, the complete variable domain reads DTGVSQNPRHKITKRGQNVTFRCDPISEHNRLYWYRQTLGQGPEFLTYFQNEAQLEKSRLLSDRFSAERPKGSFSTLEIQRTEQGDSAMYLCASSVTSGNLYNEQFFGPGTRLTVL.

The J gene is TRBJ2-1, the V gene TRBV19, with a tentative D call TRBD2 (6 bases). The V gene's germline CDR1 is LNHDA and CDR2 SQIVND (reference sequence). Trimming pared 4 bases from V and 7 bases from J, leaving 17 bases between. The CDR3 has 15 residues. The CDR3: CASSNLSGGRNEQFF. CDR3 nucleotides: TGTGCCAGTAGTAATCTCAGCGGAGGGAGAAATGAGCAGTTCTTC. Full variable domain (rest looked up from reference TRBV19 and TRBJ2-1): DGGITQSPKYLFRKEGQNVTLSCEQNLNHDAMYWYRQDPGQGLRLIYYSQIVNDFQKGDIAEGYSVSREKKESFPLTVTSAQKNPTAFYLCASSNLSGGRNEQFFGPGTRLTVL.

The chain joins TRBV27 to TRBJ2-7, with 10 bases identical to TRBD1. Germline assignment: CDR1 MNHEY and CDR2 SMNVEV (reference sequence). Trimming at V came to 6 bases and at J to 6 bases, leaving 14 bases not matched to a gene. This CDR3 spans 16 amino acids. CDR3 loop: CASRFSSGTGVAEQYF. CDR3 DNA: TGTGCCAGCAGATTTAGCTCCGGGACAGGGGTGGCCGAGCAGTACTTC.

This rearrangement joins TRBV7-9 to TRBJ2-4, with 7 bases fitting TRBD1. V shed 5 bases, J shed 0 bases, and the junction held 7 bases outside the gene matches. CDR1 and CDR2 (germline): SEHNR, FQNEAQ (reference sequence). This CDR3 is built from 16 residues. The DNA for the CDR3 is TGTGCCAGCAGCCCCCGGGGACAGCTAGCCAAAAACATTCAGTACTTC. Its protein product is CASSPRGQLAKNIQYF.